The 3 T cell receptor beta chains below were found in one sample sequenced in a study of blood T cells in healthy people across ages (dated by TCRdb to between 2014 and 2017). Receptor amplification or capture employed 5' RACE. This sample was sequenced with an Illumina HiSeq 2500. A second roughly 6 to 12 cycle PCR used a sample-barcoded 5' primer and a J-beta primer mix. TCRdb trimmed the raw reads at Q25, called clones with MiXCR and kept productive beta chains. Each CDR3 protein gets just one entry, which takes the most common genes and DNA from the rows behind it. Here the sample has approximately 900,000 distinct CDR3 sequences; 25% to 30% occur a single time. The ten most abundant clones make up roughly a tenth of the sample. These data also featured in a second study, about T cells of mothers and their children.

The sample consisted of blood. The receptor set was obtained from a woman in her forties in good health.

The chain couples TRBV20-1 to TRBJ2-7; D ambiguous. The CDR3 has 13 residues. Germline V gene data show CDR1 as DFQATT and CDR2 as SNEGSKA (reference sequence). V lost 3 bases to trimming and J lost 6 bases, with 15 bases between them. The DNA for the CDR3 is TGCAGTGCTAGTCTGCTCCGGGTGCGCGAGCAGTACTTC. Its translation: CSASLLRVREQYF.

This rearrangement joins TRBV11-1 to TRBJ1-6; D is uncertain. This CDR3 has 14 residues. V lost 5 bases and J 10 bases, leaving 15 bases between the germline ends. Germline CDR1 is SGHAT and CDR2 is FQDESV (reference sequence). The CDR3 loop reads CASSPTSGMSPLHF. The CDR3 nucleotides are TGTGCCAGCAGCCCAACATCCGGGATGTCACCCCTCCACTTT. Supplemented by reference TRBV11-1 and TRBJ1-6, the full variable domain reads EAEVAQSPRYKITEKSQAVAFWCDPISGHATLYWYRQILGQGPELLVQFQDESVVDDSQLPKDRFSAERLKGVDSTLKIQPAELGDSAMYLCASSPTSGMSPLHFGNGTRLTVT.

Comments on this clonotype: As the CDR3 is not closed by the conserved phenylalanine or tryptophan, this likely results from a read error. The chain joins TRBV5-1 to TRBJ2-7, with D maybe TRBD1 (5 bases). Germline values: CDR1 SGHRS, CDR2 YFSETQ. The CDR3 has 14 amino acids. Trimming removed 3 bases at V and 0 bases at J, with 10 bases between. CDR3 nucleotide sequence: TGCGCCAGCAGCTCCCGACAGCCCTCCTACGAGCAGTACAAC. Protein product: CASSSRQPSYEQYN.